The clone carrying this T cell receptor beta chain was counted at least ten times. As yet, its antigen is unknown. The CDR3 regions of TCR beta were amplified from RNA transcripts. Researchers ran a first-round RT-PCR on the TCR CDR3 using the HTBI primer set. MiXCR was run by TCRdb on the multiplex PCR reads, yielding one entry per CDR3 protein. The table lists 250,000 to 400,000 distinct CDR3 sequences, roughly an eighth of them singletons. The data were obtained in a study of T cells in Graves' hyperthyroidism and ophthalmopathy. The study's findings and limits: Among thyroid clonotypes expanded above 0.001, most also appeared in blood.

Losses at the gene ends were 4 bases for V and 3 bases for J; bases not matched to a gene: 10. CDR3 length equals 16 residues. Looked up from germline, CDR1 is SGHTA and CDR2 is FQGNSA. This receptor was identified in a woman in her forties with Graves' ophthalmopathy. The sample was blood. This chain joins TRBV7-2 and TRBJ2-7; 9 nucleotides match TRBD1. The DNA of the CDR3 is TGTGCCAGCAGCTCCCGAACAGGGGGCATCGTCTACGAGCAGTACTTC. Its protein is CASSSRTGGIVYEQYF.